A selection of T cell receptor beta chains follows, all from one sample in a study of graft-versus-host responses after intestinal transplantation. Only in-frame clones appear in the TCRdb table, and some are missing; sequencing was by immunoSEQ multiplex PCR. The table lists 15,000 to 25,000 clones, approximately 70% of them singletons. The starting material was ileum tissue, obtained about 21 days after intestinal transplant. The receptors derive from a human patient who received an intestinal transplant, so some T cells may come from the graft donor. Each CDR3 is given with its conserved first and last residue. Each record gives: J gene, D gene, clone size, V gene, CDR3 DNA, CDR3 protein. D genes are given only for firm matches. Clone sizes are given selectively: once, few, many, or a class where the clone is expanded.

>TRBJ1-1|NA|NA|TRBV7-3
TGTGCCAGCAGCTTAACAGGGGGCACTGAAGCTTTCTTT
CASSLTGGTEAFF
>TRBJ1-1|NA|NA|TRBV5-1
TGCGCCAGCAGCCTTGGGGAGATGGACACTGAAGCTTTCTTT
CASSLGEMDTEAFF
>TRBJ1-1|NA|NA|TRBV9
TGTGCCAGCAGCGTAGCAGTTACAGGGATACTCGCTGAAGCTTTCTTT
CASSVAVTGILAEAFF
>TRBJ2-1|NA|NA|TRBV2
TGTGCCAGCAGTCCACCGGGACATCTTTACAATGAGCAGTTCTTC
CASSPPGHLYNEQFF
>TRBJ2-7|NA|once|TRBV4-1
TGCGCCAGCAGCCAAACAGGTCTCTCCTACGAGCAGTACTTC
CASSQTGLSYEQYF
>TRBJ1-1|TRBD1|NA|TRBV19
TGTGCCAGTCAAACTTGGACAGGGTGCTTGAACACTGAAGCTTTCTTT
CASQTWTGCLNTEAFF
>TRBJ1-4|TRBD1|NA|TRBV9
TGTGCCAGCAGCGTAGGGGTGACAGGGGACGCAACTAATGAAAAACTGTTTTTT
CASSVGVTGDATNEKLFF
>TRBJ1-3|TRBD1|few|TRBV6-5
TGTGCCAGCAGTTATTCGGCAGGGGGCTCTGGAAACACCATATATTTT
CASSYSAGGSGNTIYF
>TRBJ2-7|TRBD2|NA|TRBV11-2
TGTGCCAGCAGCTATCGTACCGGGGTTACTAGCGGGGCCACCTACGAGCAGTACTTC
CASSYRTGVTSGATYEQYF
>TRBJ2-5|TRBD2|few|TRBV9
TGTGCCAGCAGCCAGACCGGGGGGGTGGAGACCCAGTACTTC
CASSQTGGVETQYF
>TRBJ2-7|TRBD2|NA|TRBV30
TGTGCCTGGACCGACCCTAGCGGGCTCTACGAGCAGTACTTC
CAWTDPSGLYEQYF
>TRBJ2-7|TRBD1|medium-sized|TRBV4-1
TGCGCCAGCAGCCAACCCGGACAGGGCTACGAGCAGTACTTC
CASSQPGQGYEQYF
>TRBJ2-7|TRBD1|NA|TRBV7-2
TGTGCCAGCAGCTCATGGGGACAGGGGGTGTACGAGCAGTACTTC
CASSSWGQGVYEQYF
>TRBJ2-1|TRBD2|NA|TRBV27
TGTGCCACCCACGAGCTAGCGGGAGGGCCTGGTGAGCAGTTCTTC
CATHELAGGPGEQFF
>TRBJ1-5|NA|NA|TRBV14
TGTGCCAGCAGCCAAGATTACCCCGGCGGCATACATCAGCCCCAGCATTTT
CASSQDYPGGIHQPQHF
>TRBJ2-7|TRBD1|once|TRBV6-4
TGTGCCAGCAGTGACAGGTCACCACAGGGGGCGAACCAATGTACGTACGAGCAGTACTTC
CASSDRSPQGANQCTYEQYF
>TRBJ1-2|NA|once|TRBV30
TGTGCCTGGAGCCAGGGACTCAACTATGGCTACACCTTC
CAWSQGLNYGYTF
>TRBJ2-3|NA|NA|TRBV4-1
TGCGCCAGCAGCCAATTAGCGGAGCGCACAGATACGCAGTATTTT
CASSQLAERTDTQYF
>TRBJ1-6|TRBD1|NA|TRBV4-2
TGTGCCAGCAGCCAAGTTCTAACGGGACAGAATAATTCACCCCTCCACTTT
CASSQVLTGQNNSPLHF